This T cell receptor (beta chain) was captured by sequencing in a study of shared clonotypes between healthy human individuals. Points from the study as a whole: Clonotypes which were not shared had lower generation probabilities than clonotypes that all four donors shared. Some naive CD4 clonotypes, approximately 4.5%, turned up in common across a handful of donors.

Trimming shortened V by 6 bases and J by 6 bases, and 9 bases separated the two germline ends. Germline CDR1 reads MNHNS; CDR2 reads SASEGT. This CDR3 has 11 amino acids. Remarks on this clone: What it binds is unknown.

The assay was run at deep level. It was across several immunoSEQ plates that each subset's genomic DNA was evenly split. Method: immunoSEQ multiplex PCR; TCRdb's copy keeps in-frame clones and lacks some. The sample shows approximately 1,000,000 clones, around three quarters of them seen only once. Sequencing was carried out using memory CD4+ T cells from PBMCs. Stated subset: CD45RA-negative fraction. The source of this sequence is a man between 18 and 29 years old in good health. Some clones in this sample may be carry-over from other donors' samples. The chain is built from TRBV6-1 and TRBJ2-7; no reliable D call. DNA of the CDR3: TGTGCCAGCAGCCATAGTAGCGAGCAGTACTTC. The encoded protein is CASSHSSEQYF.